This entry features one T cell receptor (beta chain) sequence. Its antigen is not known. The data were obtained in a study of OX40 agonist ivuxolimab in advanced cancers. Study-wide background: Treatment received earlier with anti-PD-1, anti-PD-L1 or anti-CTLA-4 agents was allowed, and more than 30% had some. Study-level findings and limits: Among the lowest peripheral clonal expansion occurred in 0.1-3.0 mg/kg partial responders. Certain nonresponders additionally had low normalized T-cell clonal expansion.

Profiled with immunoSEQ multiplex PCR; TCRdb holds only in-frame clones, not every one. The table has approximately 30,000 clones, roughly 79% seen once; the top ten hold about 1.3%. Germline V gives CDR1 SGHRS, CDR2 YFSETQ. CDR3 size: 13 residues. V lost 7 bases, J lost 5 bases, and 6 bases stayed unmatched. The starting material was CD4+ or CD8+ T cells sorted from blood, obtained in a trial of the OX40 agonist ivuxolimab. The J gene is TRBJ2-5, the V gene TRBV5-1; 9 positions agree with TRBD1. This receptor was identified in an adult with an advanced solid tumor such as melanoma, head and neck, liver or kidney cancer. CDR3 sequence: CASYEQGAETQYF. CDR3 DNA sequence: TGCGCCAGCTATGAACAGGGGGCTGAGACCCAGTACTTC.